A single sample gave rise to the 17 T cell receptor beta chains below, sequenced in a study of blood T cell repertoires in COVID-19. Assay used: immunoSEQ multiplex PCR; TCRdb lists only in-frame clones, some missing. In the table there are around 300,000 clones, approximately 91% of which are singletons. Sequenced input: peripheral blood. The receptors come from a woman in her 30s with COVID-19, enrolled during active disease.

The chain employs TRBV5-4 and TRBJ1-1; D gene unclear. V shed 4 bases and J shed 1 base, with 8 bases lying between them. This CDR3 has 13 residues. Germline V gene lookup returns CDR1 SGHNT and CDR2 YYREEE (reference sequence). The chain's CDR3 is CASSPRQNTEAFF. The CDR3 bases are TGTGCCAGCAGCCCGAGACAGAACACTGAAGCTTTCTTT.

This sequence joins TRBV5-1 and TRBJ1-1; D is ambiguous. Trimming shortened V by 3 bases and J by 8 bases, and 14 bases separated the two germline ends. Germline V gene data show CDR1 as SGHRS and CDR2 as YFSETQ. This CDR3 region has 13 residues. In DNA, the CDR3 is TGCGCCAGCAGCTATATGCCGGGAGTAGAAGCTTTCTTT. It specifies CASSYMPGVEAFF.

The rearrangement links TRBV6-7 to TRBJ1-1; 7 bases line up with TRBD1. TRBV6-7 is an ORF, with its function uncertain. The CDR3 covers 11 residues. With 10 bases clipped from V and 6 bases from J, the junction kept 5 bases outside the gene matches. CDR3 amino acids: CAIRTGSEAFF. In DNA, the CDR3 is TGTGCCATCCGGACAGGATCTGAAGCTTTCTTT.

This clone occurred once. V and J are TRBV3-1 (or the pseudogene TRBV3-2) and TRBJ1-2; the D is unclear. With 5 bases removed from V and 7 bases from J, the gap between germline ends came to 20 bases. The length of the CDR3 is 15 residues. The germline CDR1 and CDR2 sequences are LGHDT and YNNKEL (reference sequence). The CDR3 spells CASSFLGEGPSGYTF. CDR3 nucleotides: TGTGCCAGCAGCTTCCTTGGTGAGGGCCCCAGTGGCTACACCTTC.

The J gene is TRBJ1-5, the V gene TRBV7-9, with 8 bases fitting TRBD1. The CDR3 covers 18 residues. After removal of 5 bases from V and 2 bases from J, the junction contained 14 bases not matched to a gene. Germline lookup yields CDR1 SEHNR and CDR2 FQNEAQ (reference sequence). CDR3: CASSLSAPGQEGNQPQHF. The DNA of the CDR3 is TGTGCCAGCAGCCTCTCAGCTCCGGGACAGGAGGGCAATCAGCCCCAGCATTTT. Full variable domain (outside the CDR3, taken from reference TRBV7-9 and TRBJ1-5): DTGVSQNPRHKITKRGQNVTFRCDPISEHNRLYWYRQTLGQGPEFLTYFQNEAQLEKSRLLSDRFSAERPKGSFSTLEIQRTEQGDSAMYLCASSLSAPGQEGNQPQHFGDGTRLSIL.

The rearrangement joins TRBV5-1 to TRBJ1-2; 7 nucleotides agree with TRBD1. Losses at the gene ends were 4 bases for V and 9 bases for J; bases not matched to a gene: 6. The CDR3 loop spans 12 amino acids. The germline CDR1 and CDR2 sequences are SGHRS and YFSETQ. The CDR3 sequence: CASSERQGSYTF. The CDR3 DNA reads as TGCGCCAGCAGCGAACGACAGGGTAGCTACACCTTC.

This clone is a singleton in its sample. J is TRBJ1-2 and V is TRBV7-2; 8 bases line up with TRBD1. The CDR3 extends over 15 amino acids. V lost 5 bases, J lost 5 bases, and 10 bases stayed unmatched. In germline, CDR1 is SGHTA, CDR2 FQGNSA. The CDR3 DNA is TGTGCCAGCAGCCTCCAGACAGGGGAGAGATATGGCTACACCTTC. Translated: CASSLQTGERYGYTF. Variable domain in full (rest from reference TRBV7-2 and TRBJ1-2): GAGVSQSPSNKVTEKGKDVELRCDPISGHTALYWYRQSLGQGLEFLIYFQGNSAPDKSGLPSDRFSAERTGGSVSTLTIQRTQQEDSAVYLCASSLQTGERYGYTFGSGTRLTVV.

The chain carries TRBV27 and TRBJ1-6; D remains ambiguous. The CDR3 is made up of 15 amino acids. Trimming removed 5 bases from V and 5 bases from J, with 13 bases in between. From germline, CDR1 is MNHEY and CDR2 SMNVEV (reference sequence). The CDR3 loop is CASSVRVGDNSPLHF. The CDR3 DNA follows: TGTGCCAGCAGTGTTCGGGTGGGAGATAATTCACCCCTCCACTTT.

This chain links TRBV6-5 with TRBJ2-3; TRBD2 aligns across 10 bases. Looked up from germline, CDR1 is MNHEY and CDR2 is SVGAGI. This CDR3 has 15 amino acids. The trim removed 6 bases at V and 1 base at J, leaving 4 bases unmatched. The CDR3 reads CASSPGTSGTDTQYF. DNA of the CDR3: TGTGCCAGCAGCCCCGGGACTAGCGGCACAGATACGCAGTATTTT.

The chain carries TRBV7-3 and TRBJ2-1, with 13 bases identical to TRBD2. Germline CDR1 reads SGHTA; CDR2 reads FQGTGA. The CDR3 sequence is 15 residues long. With V trimmed by 5 bases and J by 7 bases, 5 bases remained unmatched. The DNA for the CDR3 is TGTGCCAGCAGCCCGGGACTAGCGGGGACAAATGAGCAGTTCTTC. Its translation: CASSPGLAGTNEQFF.

The CDR3 DNA sequence: TGTGCCAGCGGTCAAATAGGACTTAGCAATCAGCCCCAGCATTTT. Amino acid sequence: CASGQIGLSNQPQHF. The V and J genes are TRBV28 and TRBJ1-5; D not resolved. The V gene's germline CDR1 is MDHEN and CDR2 SYDVKM. Trimming took off 8 bases at V and 0 bases at J, with 14 bases between the two ends. The CDR3 has 15 residues.

The genes are TRBV24-1 and TRBJ2-1; D might be TRBD1 (6 bases). The V end was cut by 4 bases, the J end by 7 bases, with 16 bases between. Germline CDR1 and CDR2: KGHDR and SFDVKD. This CDR3 comprises 15 residues. CDR3 coding DNA: TGTGCCACCAGTGAGGCCAGGGGCGCTAAGAATGAGCAGTTCTTC. As protein: CATSEARGAKNEQFF.

This chain uses TRBV3-1 (or the pseudogene TRBV3-2) with TRBJ1-1; the match to TRBD1 covers 9 bases. The CDR3 is 14 amino acids. Germline V gives CDR1 LGHDT, CDR2 YNNKEL (reference sequence). The V and J ends lost 0 bases and 5 bases, in that order; junction bases with no gene match: 1. This CDR3 reads CASSQEDRGTEAFF. CDR3 nucleotides: TGTGCCAGCAGCCAAGAGGACAGGGGTACTGAAGCTTTCTTT.

The gene calls are TRBV5-1 and TRBJ2-1; D possibly corresponds to TRBD1 (6 bases). V was pared by 0 bases and J by 15 bases, with 16 bases between. The CDR3 sequence is 13 residues long. Germline CDR1 reads SGHRS; CDR2 reads YFSETQ. In DNA, the CDR3 is TGCGCCAGCAGCTTGGATACCGGGACAAGATGGTTCTTC. It codes for CASSLDTGTRWFF.

CDR3 loop: CASGLGASPSGANVLTF. For the CDR3, the DNA is TGTGCTAGTGGTTTGGGGGCCAGCCCATCTGGGGCCAACGTCCTGACTTTC. The V call is TRBV12-5, the J call TRBJ2-6, with D unresolved. The length of the CDR3 is 17 residues. Germline CDR1 and CDR2: LGHNT and FRNRAP. Trimming took 1 base from V and 1 from J, leaving 11 bases between them.

The chain carries TRBV5-4 and TRBJ1-1, with a weak D call TRBD1 (6 bases). This CDR3 is 13 amino acids long. Germline V gene sequence: CDR1 SGHNT, CDR2 YYREEE (reference sequence). Trimming took 5 bases from V and 1 from J, leaving 9 bases between them. CDR3 coding DNA: TGTGCCAGCAGGAAACAGGGGAACACTGAAGCTTTCTTT. Protein sequence: CASRKQGNTEAFF.

The chain combines TRBV30 with TRBJ1-1, with D perhaps TRBD1 (5 bases). The CDR3 contains 12 residues. Trimming stripped 3 bases from V and 10 bases from J, with 15 bases between. The germline V gene has CDR1 GTSNPN and CDR2 SVGIG (reference sequence). CDR3 bases: TGTGCCTGGAGAGCGACGGCAGGGATAGCTTTCTTT. Its translation: CAWRATAGIAFF.